A selection of T cell receptor beta chains follows, all from one sample in a study of radiation and T cells in renal cell carcinoma. Sequenced by immunoSEQ multiplex PCR; TCRdb stores in-frame clones only, minus some. There are 150,000 to 200,000 clones in the sample; about 85% occur only once, and 11% lies in the top ten. The source was blood, collected from a patient whose treatment included radiotherapy and nephrectomy. The receptors were sampled from a woman aged 50 to 60 with renal cell carcinoma. CDR3s include the opening cysteine and the closing phenylalanine or tryptophan. The D gene is left open where the match is weak. Clone size is given for some rows only: seen once, a few or many times, or a class if the clone is expanded.

clone_size: .
v_call: TRBV30
d_call: TRBD1
j_call: TRBJ1-5
cdr3_aa: CAWSVSRGNQPQHF
cdr3_nt: TGTGCCTGGAGTGTATCCAGGGGGAATCAGCCCCAGCATTTT

clone_size: few
v_call: TRBV5-6
d_call: .
j_call: TRBJ1-2
cdr3_aa: CASSRGGYTF
cdr3_nt: TGTGCCAGCAGTCGAGGGGGCTACACCTTC

clone_size: .
v_call: TRBV7-3
d_call: .
j_call: TRBJ2-7
cdr3_aa: CASSLALAGEQYF
cdr3_nt: TGTGCCAGCAGCTTAGCCCTCGCCGGCGAGCAGTACTTC

clone_size: .
v_call: TRBV11-1
d_call: TRBD1
j_call: TRBJ1-2
cdr3_aa: CASSVGQGSSNYGYTF
cdr3_nt: TGTGCCAGCAGCGTCGGACAGGGATCCTCTAACTATGGCTACACCTTC

clone_size: .
v_call: TRBV5-1
d_call: TRBD2
j_call: TRBJ2-3
cdr3_aa: CASSWTSGGRDTQYF
cdr3_nt: TGCGCCAGCAGTTGGACTAGCGGGGGACGGGATACGCAGTATTTT

clone_size: .
v_call: TRBV6-5
d_call: .
j_call: TRBJ2-2
cdr3_aa: CASSYTWELFF
cdr3_nt: TGTGCCAGCAGTTACACGTGGGAGCTGTTTTTT

clone_size: .
v_call: TRBV15
d_call: TRBD2
j_call: TRBJ2-5
cdr3_aa: CATSHGGLAADGETQYF
cdr3_nt: TGTGCCACCAGCCACGGAGGGCTAGCGGCCGACGGAGAGACCCAGTACTTC

clone_size: .
v_call: TRBV19
d_call: .
j_call: TRBJ2-5
cdr3_aa: CASKETQYF
cdr3_nt: TGTGCCAGTAAGGAGACCCAGTACTTC

clone_size: .
v_call: TRBV5-1
d_call: TRBD1
j_call: TRBJ2-7
cdr3_aa: CASSLTGDYEQYF
cdr3_nt: TGCGCCAGCAGCTTGACAGGGGATTACGAGCAGTACTTC

clone_size: .
v_call: TRBV18
d_call: TRBD2
j_call: TRBJ2-5
cdr3_aa: CASSPGLAGFQETQYF
cdr3_nt: TGTGCCAGCTCCCCGGGACTAGCGGGCTTCCAAGAGACCCAGTACTTC

clone_size: .
v_call: TRBV19
d_call: TRBD1
j_call: TRBJ1-6
cdr3_aa: CASSQIGTVDSPLHF
cdr3_nt: TGTGCCAGTAGCCAAATAGGGACAGTGGATTCACCCCTCCACTTT

clone_size: .
v_call: TRBV2
d_call: TRBD2
j_call: TRBJ2-2
cdr3_aa: CASTLGLPPNTGELFF
cdr3_nt: TGTGCCAGCACCCTGGGACTACCTCCGAACACCGGGGAGCTGTTTTTT

clone_size: .
v_call: TRBV4-1
d_call: TRBD2
j_call: TRBJ2-3
cdr3_aa: CASSPLATRTDTQYF
cdr3_nt: TGCGCCAGCAGCCCACTAGCGACCCGCACAGATACGCAGTATTTT

clone_size: .
v_call: TRBV15
d_call: TRBD2
j_call: TRBJ2-1
cdr3_aa: CATSSIRLGGGEQFF
cdr3_nt: TGTGCCACCAGCAGTATAAGGTTGGGCGGGGGTGAGCAGTTCTTC

clone_size: .
v_call: TRBV7-8
d_call: TRBD2
j_call: TRBJ2-3
cdr3_aa: CASSLAWSGGGTDTQYF
cdr3_nt: TGTGCCAGCAGCTTAGCGTGGAGCGGGGGTGGCACAGATACGCAGTATTTT

clone_size: .
v_call: TRBV12-1
d_call: .
j_call: TRBJ1-4
cdr3_aa: CASSLTTGGSKEKLFF
cdr3_nt: TGTGCCAGCAGCTTGACGACAGGGGGCAGCAAGGAAAAACTGTTTTTT

clone_size: .
v_call: TRBV29-1
d_call: TRBD1
j_call: TRBJ2-2
cdr3_aa: CSVRQGAGELFF
cdr3_nt: TGCAGCGTTAGACAGGGTGCCGGGGAGCTGTTTTTT

clone_size: .
v_call: TRBV19
d_call: .
j_call: TRBJ1-5
cdr3_aa: CASSPPWGLGGNQPQHF
cdr3_nt: TGTGCCAGTAGTCCACCCTGGGGTCTGGGCGGCAATCAGCCCCAGCATTTT

clone_size: .
v_call: TRBV6-6
d_call: TRBD1
j_call: TRBJ1-2
cdr3_aa: CASSKQNRGSNYGYTF
cdr3_nt: TGTGCCAGCAGTAAGCAGAACAGGGGCTCTAACTATGGCTACACCTTC

clone_size: .
v_call: TRBV2
d_call: .
j_call: TRBJ2-1
cdr3_aa: CASSYYASLSYNEQFF
cdr3_nt: TGTGCCAGCAGTTATTACGCCAGCCTTTCCTACAATGAGCAGTTCTTC

clone_size: .
v_call: TRBV5-1
d_call: .
j_call: TRBJ1-1
cdr3_aa: CASSWDFSNTEAFF
cdr3_nt: TGCGCCAGCAGCTGGGACTTTTCGAACACTGAAGCTTTCTTT

clone_size: once
v_call: TRBV23-1
d_call: TRBD1
j_call: TRBJ1-6
cdr3_aa: CASNRQGSSPLHF
cdr3_nt: TGCGCCAGCAATCGACAGGGTTCTTCACCCCTCCACTTT

clone_size: .
v_call: TRBV19
d_call: TRBD1
j_call: TRBJ1-5
cdr3_aa: CASKYRGYGNQPQHF
cdr3_nt: TGTGCCAGTAAATACAGGGGGTATGGAAATCAGCCCCAGCATTTT

clone_size: .
v_call: TRBV5-8
d_call: TRBD2
j_call: TRBJ2-5
cdr3_aa: CASSFVAGGETQYF
cdr3_nt: TGTGCCAGCAGCTTCGTAGCGGGGGGAGAGACCCAGTACTTC

clone_size: .
v_call: TRBV30
d_call: .
j_call: TRBJ2-7
cdr3_aa: CAWSPASYEQYF
cdr3_nt: TGTGCCTGGAGCCCGGCTTCCTACGAGCAGTACTTC

clone_size: .
v_call: TRBV2
d_call: .
j_call: TRBJ1-1
cdr3_aa: CASSEQSGIAFF
cdr3_nt: TGTGCCAGCAGTGAACAATCGGGGATAGCTTTCTTT

clone_size: .
v_call: TRBV11-3
d_call: .
j_call: TRBJ1-1
cdr3_aa: CASSLTVNTEAFF
cdr3_nt: TGTGCCAGCAGCCTTACAGTGAACACTGAAGCTTTCTTT

clone_size: .
v_call: TRBV5-1
d_call: TRBD2
j_call: TRBJ2-3
cdr3_aa: CASSLVLAGEDTQYF
cdr3_nt: TGCGCCAGCAGCTTGGTACTAGCGGGGGAAGATACGCAGTATTTT

clone_size: .
v_call: TRBV7-7
d_call: .
j_call: TRBJ1-6
cdr3_aa: CASIRGGPNSPLHF
cdr3_nt: TGTGCTAGCATCCGCGGCGGGCCGAATTCACCCCTCCACTTT

clone_size: once
v_call: TRBV7-2
d_call: .
j_call: TRBJ1-6
cdr3_aa: CASSLGGLTTGTNSPLHF
cdr3_nt: TGTGCCAGCAGCCTTGGGGGTTTAACGACAGGAACTAATTCACCCCTCCACTTT

clone_size: .
v_call: TRBV27
d_call: .
j_call: TRBJ2-7
cdr3_aa: CASSLGDEQYF
cdr3_nt: TGTGCCAGCAGTTTGGGGGACGAGCAGTACTTC

clone_size: .
v_call: TRBV6-6
d_call: .
j_call: TRBJ2-5
cdr3_aa: CASSYVRSVQETQYF
cdr3_nt: TGTGCCAGCAGTTATGTCCGGTCAGTCCAAGAGACCCAGTACTTC

clone_size: .
v_call: TRBV18
d_call: .
j_call: TRBJ2-7
cdr3_aa: CASSPPRGSSEQYF
cdr3_nt: TGTGCCAGCTCACCACCGCGGGGCTCGAGCGAGCAGTACTTC

clone_size: .
v_call: TRBV4-2
d_call: .
j_call: TRBJ1-4
cdr3_aa: CASSQELQGTNEKLFF
cdr3_nt: TGTGCCAGCAGCCAAGAGTTACAGGGAACTAATGAAAAACTGTTTTTT

clone_size: .
v_call: TRBV4-3
d_call: TRBD2
j_call: TRBJ2-7
cdr3_aa: CASSPRASGEQYF
cdr3_nt: TGCGCCAGCAGCCCCCGAGCTAGCGGGGAGCAGTACTTC

clone_size: .
v_call: TRBV19
d_call: TRBD1
j_call: TRBJ2-7
cdr3_aa: CASSRDRGYEQYF
cdr3_nt: TGTGCCAGTAGTCGGGACAGAGGCTACGAGCAGTACTTC

clone_size: .
v_call: TRBV7-2
d_call: .
j_call: TRBJ2-3
cdr3_aa: CASSLGVGADTQYF
cdr3_nt: TGTGCCAGCAGCTTAGGGGTGGGCGCAGATACGCAGTATTTT

clone_size: .
v_call: TRBV9
d_call: .
j_call: TRBJ2-3
cdr3_aa: CASSVGRTPGTDTQYF
cdr3_nt: TGTGCCAGCAGCGTAGGTCGGACTCCAGGAACAGATACGCAGTATTTT

clone_size: .
v_call: TRBV21-1
d_call: .
j_call: TRBJ1-1
cdr3_aa: CASKGQVEAFF
cdr3_nt: TGTGCCAGCAAAGGGCAAGTTGAAGCTTTCTTT

clone_size: .
v_call: TRBV7-9
d_call: .
j_call: TRBJ1-2
cdr3_aa: CASSRDPLSTGYTF
cdr3_nt: TGTGCCAGCAGCCGGGACCCTCTCTCAACTGGCTACACCTTC

clone_size: .
v_call: TRBV2
d_call: .
j_call: TRBJ1-1
cdr3_aa: CASSRALGMNTEAFF
cdr3_nt: TGTGCCAGCAGTCGGGCCCTGGGGATGAACACTGAAGCTTTCTTT

clone_size: .
v_call: TRBV4-1
d_call: .
j_call: TRBJ1-2
cdr3_aa: CASSQANYGYTF
cdr3_nt: TGCGCCAGCAGCCAAGCTAACTATGGCTACACCTTC

clone_size: .
v_call: TRBV6-5
d_call: .
j_call: TRBJ1-2
cdr3_aa: CASSYGGGYTF
cdr3_nt: TGTGCCAGCAGTTATGGAGGTGGCTACACCTTC

clone_size: .
v_call: TRBV21-1
d_call: .
j_call: TRBJ2-2
cdr3_aa: CASSKYPESTGELFF
cdr3_nt: TGTGCCAGCAGCAAATATCCTGAGAGCACCGGGGAGCTGTTTTTT

clone_size: .
v_call: TRBV15
d_call: TRBD1
j_call: TRBJ2-7
cdr3_aa: CATSREGQMDSYEQYF
cdr3_nt: TGTGCCACCAGCAGAGAGGGACAGATGGACTCCTACGAGCAGTACTTC

clone_size: .
v_call: TRBV6-1
d_call: .
j_call: TRBJ1-5
cdr3_aa: CASTRGHPKDQPQHF
cdr3_nt: TGTGCCAGCACCCGAGGACATCCCAAAGATCAGCCCCAGCATTTT

clone_size: .
v_call: TRBV21-1
d_call: .
j_call: TRBJ1-5
cdr3_aa: CANPKGGGEEGQPQHF
cdr3_nt: TGTGCCAACCCCAAAGGGGGCGGTGAGGAGGGTCAGCCCCAGCATTTT

clone_size: .
v_call: TRBV11-2
d_call: TRBD1
j_call: TRBJ2-7
cdr3_aa: CASSLVLGQMFYEQYF
cdr3_nt: TGTGCCAGCAGCTTAGTACTGGGACAGATGTTCTACGAGCAGTACTTC

clone_size: .
v_call: TRBV4-1
d_call: TRBD2
j_call: TRBJ2-1
cdr3_aa: CASSQVTWGGGEYNEQFF
cdr3_nt: TGCGCCAGCAGCCAAGTGACCTGGGGCGGGGGGGAATACAATGAGCAGTTCTTC

clone_size: few
v_call: TRBV30
d_call: TRBD1
j_call: TRBJ2-1
cdr3_aa: CAWSMGQGNEQFF
cdr3_nt: TGTGCCTGGAGCATGGGACAGGGGAATGAGCAGTTCTTC

clone_size: .
v_call: TRBV18
d_call: TRBD1
j_call: TRBJ2-2
cdr3_aa: CASSSSGTANTGELFF
cdr3_nt: TGTGCCAGCTCATCATCCGGGACAGCTAACACCGGGGAGCTGTTTTTT